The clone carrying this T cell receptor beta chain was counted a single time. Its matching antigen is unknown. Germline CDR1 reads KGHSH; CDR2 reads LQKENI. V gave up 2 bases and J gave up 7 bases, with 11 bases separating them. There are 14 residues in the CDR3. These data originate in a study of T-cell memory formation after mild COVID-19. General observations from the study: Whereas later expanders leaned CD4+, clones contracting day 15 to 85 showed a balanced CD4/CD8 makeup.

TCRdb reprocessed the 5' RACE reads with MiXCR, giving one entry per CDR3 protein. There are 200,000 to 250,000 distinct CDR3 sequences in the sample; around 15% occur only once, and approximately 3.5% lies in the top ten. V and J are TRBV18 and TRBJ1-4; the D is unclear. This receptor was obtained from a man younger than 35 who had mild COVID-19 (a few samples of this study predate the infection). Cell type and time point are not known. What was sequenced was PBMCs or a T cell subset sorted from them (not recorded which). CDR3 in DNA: TGTGCCAGCTCACCATCCTCGCGGGGTGAAAAACTGTTTTTT. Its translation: CASSPSSRGEKLFF.